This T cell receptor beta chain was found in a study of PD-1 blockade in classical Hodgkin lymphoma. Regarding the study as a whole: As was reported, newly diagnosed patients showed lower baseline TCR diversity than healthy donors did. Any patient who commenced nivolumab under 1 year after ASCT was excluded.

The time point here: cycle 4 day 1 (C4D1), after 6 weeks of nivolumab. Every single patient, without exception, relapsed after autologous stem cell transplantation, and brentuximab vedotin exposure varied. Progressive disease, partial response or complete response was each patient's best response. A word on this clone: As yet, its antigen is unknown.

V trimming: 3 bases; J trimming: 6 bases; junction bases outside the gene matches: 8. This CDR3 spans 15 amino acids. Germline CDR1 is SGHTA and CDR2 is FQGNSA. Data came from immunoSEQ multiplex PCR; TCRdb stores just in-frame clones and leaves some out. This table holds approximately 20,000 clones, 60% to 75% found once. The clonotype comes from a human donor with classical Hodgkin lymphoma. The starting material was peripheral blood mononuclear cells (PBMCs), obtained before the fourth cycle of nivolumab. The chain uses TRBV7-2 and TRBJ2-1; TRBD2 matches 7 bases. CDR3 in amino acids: CASSLRAGGGNEQFF. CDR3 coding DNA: TGTGCCAGCAGCTTGAGAGCGGGCGGGGGCAATGAGCAGTTCTTC.